This T cell receptor beta chain was identified in a study of cytomegalovirus exposure and HLA in healthy donors. In the PCR, 60 Vbeta and 13 Jbeta primers were used. TCRdb keeps only in-frame clones here, not all; method: immunoSEQ multiplex PCR. The sample yields roughly 100,000 clones, about 80% seen once. Per the germline V gene, CDR1 is SGDLS and CDR2 is YYNGEE. V lost 2 bases and J 0 bases, leaving 6 bases between the germline ends. There are 14 residues in the CDR3. Findings and limits, study-wide: Earlier findings revealed that most TCR beta V segments proved productive either about 90% or about 30% of the time.

Worth noting for this clone: The antigen is unknown.

V and J are TRBV9 and TRBJ1-3; D perhaps matches TRBD1 (5 bases). This receptor was obtained from a man between 40 and 49 years old in good health and CMV-seronegative. Sequencing was performed on PBMCs. This chain's CDR3 is CASSVQGSGNTIYF. As DNA, the CDR3 is TGTGCCAGCAGCGTTCAGGGCTCTGGAAACACCATATATTTT.